The 16 T cell receptor beta chains reported below all come from one sample, sequenced in a study of blood T cell repertoires in COVID-19. Sequencing used immunoSEQ multiplex PCR; TCRdb keeps in-frame clones, though not all of them. The sample has 250,000 or so clones; 90% are singletons. The sequencing input was peripheral blood. The receptors shown here come from a woman aged 55-69 years with COVID-19, enrolled during active disease.

The chain couples TRBV11-1 to TRBJ2-1, with D possibly being TRBD1 (5 bases). The CDR3 loop spans 13 amino acids. CDR1 is SGHAT, CDR2 FQDESV, per germline (reference sequence). V gave up 4 bases and J gave up 5 bases, with 9 bases separating them. CDR3 protein: CASSSTGDNEQFF. CDR3 bases: TGTGCCAGCAGCTCTACAGGAGACAATGAGCAGTTCTTC.

This clone appeared once. The chain joins TRBV6-5 to TRBJ1-5, with D perhaps TRBD1 (5 bases). Trimming pared 9 bases from V and 7 bases from J, leaving 19 bases between. Germline V gene lookup returns CDR1 MNHEY and CDR2 SVGAGI. CDR3 length equals 14 residues. In DNA, the CDR3 is TGTGCCAGTCAACCGACAGCCGTCGGGCAGCCCCAGCATTTT. Protein product: CASQPTAVGQPQHF.

V is TRBV7-3 and J is TRBJ1-2; 12 bases line up with TRBD1. The CDR3 loop spans 19 amino acids. CDR1 SGHTA and CDR2 FQGTGA come from the germline V gene. The V segment lost 2 bases and the J segment 4 bases; nucleotides outside the gene matches: 14. CDR3 coding DNA: TGTGCCAGCAGCTTAGGGTCGCTGGGGACAGGGGGCTTCCCCTATGGCTACACCTTC. Translating gives CASSLGSLGTGGFPYGYTF.

The chain recombines TRBV5-5 with TRBJ1-1, with D uncertain. The germline V gene encodes CDR1 SGHKS and CDR2 YYEKEE (reference sequence). V was shortened by 2 bases and J by 1 base, with 9 bases between the two germline ends. The CDR3 spans 14 residues. This CDR3 reads CASSFTIENTEAFF. The CDR3 bases are TGTGCCAGCAGCTTCACTATAGAGAACACTGAAGCTTTCTTT.

The rearrangement links TRBV2 to TRBJ1-1; perhaps TRBD1 as D (6 bases). Trimming took off 4 bases at V and 1 base at J, with 7 bases between the two ends. This CDR3 contains 13 residues. Per the germline V gene, CDR1 is SNHLY and CDR2 is FYNNEI. In DNA form, the CDR3 reads TGTGCCAGCAGTGGAGGGGGGAACACTGAAGCTTTCTTT. Translating it yields CASSGGGNTEAFF.

The V and J genes are TRBV5-6 and TRBJ2-6; a possible D gene is TRBD1 (6 bases). Germline V gene sequence: CDR1 SGHDT, CDR2 YYEEEE. Trimming stripped 4 bases from V and 0 bases from J, with 14 bases between. CDR3 length: 17 amino acids. The CDR3 sequence: CASSQPSGASGANVLTF. CDR3 DNA sequence: TGTGCCAGCAGCCAACCTTCAGGGGCCTCTGGGGCCAACGTCCTGACTTTC.

The chain couples TRBV6-2 or TRBV6-3 to TRBJ1-2; D gene unclear. Germline V lookup: CDR1 MNHEY, CDR2 SVGEGT. The CDR3 sequence is 17 residues long. The germline V and J ends were trimmed by 2 bases and 2 bases, with 18 bases remaining between them. CDR3 DNA sequence: TGTGCCAGCAGTTACCCCGCCCGGGGTAGAAGGAACTATGGCTACACCTTC. Encoded protein: CASSYPARGRRNYGYTF.

DNA for the CDR3: TGTGCCAGCTCCGGACTAGCGTTCACAGATACGCAGTATTTT. Translated: CASSGLAFTDTQYF. This chain joins TRBV2 and TRBJ2-3, with TRBD2 identical over 9 bases. With 8 bases clipped from V and 2 bases from J, the junction kept 5 bases outside the gene matches. From germline, CDR1 is SNHLY and CDR2 FYNNEI. This CDR3 region has 14 residues.

The chain carries TRBV4-2 and TRBJ1-6, with D possibly being TRBD1 (6 bases). Trimming stripped 0 bases from V and 7 bases from J, with 16 bases between. Germline values: CDR1 LGHNA, CDR2 YNFKEQ. There are 17 residues in the CDR3. The CDR3 loop is CASSQDISHRVNSPLHF. CDR3 coding DNA: TGTGCCAGCAGCCAAGATATTTCTCACAGGGTCAATTCACCCCTCCACTTT.

The V and J genes are TRBV6-6 and TRBJ2-1; 9 bases line up with TRBD1. CDR1 MNHNY and CDR2 SVGAGI come from the germline V gene (reference sequence). The CDR3 loop spans 14 amino acids. V was pared by 6 bases and J by 4 bases, with 4 bases of the junction left unmatched. CDR3 region: CASRPGTGYNEQFF. CDR3 DNA sequence: TGTGCCAGCAGGCCCGGGACAGGGTACAATGAGCAGTTCTTC.

The rearrangement joins TRBV7-9 to TRBJ2-3, with TRBD2 identical over 10 bases. Germline V CDR1 and CDR2: SEHNR, FQNEAQ (reference sequence). The V segment lost 1 base and the J segment 4 bases; nucleotides outside the gene matches: 5. CDR3 length equals 16 residues. The DNA of the CDR3 is TGTGCCAGCAGCTTAGGCCTAGCGGGGGTTGCAGATACGCAGTATTTT. This sequence encodes CASSLGLAGVADTQYF. The full variable domain, rest sourced from reference TRBV7-9 and TRBJ2-3, is DTGVSQNPRHKITKRGQNVTFRCDPISEHNRLYWYRQTLGQGPEFLTYFQNEAQLEKSRLLSDRFSAERPKGSFSTLEIQRTEQGDSAMYLCASSLGLAGVADTQYFGPGTRLTVL.

The V gene is TRBV27, the J gene TRBJ2-2; D possibly corresponds to TRBD1 (5 bases). CDR1 and CDR2 from the germline V gene are MNHEY and SMNVEV (reference sequence). CDR3 size: 16 residues. V shed 2 bases and J shed 6 bases, with 16 bases lying between them. DNA for the CDR3: TGTGCCAGCAGTTTAAAGGACACGGCGCCTGCCGGGGAGCTGTTTTTT. This sequence encodes CASSLKDTAPAGELFF.

The chain couples TRBV5-1 to TRBJ2-2, with TRBD1 matching over 7 bases. The CDR3 has 16 amino acids. CDR1 is SGHRS, CDR2 YFSETQ, per germline. The junction had 11 bases not matched to a gene; V was cut back by 3 bases and J by 6 bases. The DNA of the CDR3 is TGCGCCAGCAGCTCACCCGGACAGGCTGGGGCCGGGGAGCTGTTTTTT. Translation: CASSSPGQAGAGELFF.

The V gene is TRBV7-9, the J gene TRBJ1-4, with D possibly matching TRBD1 (6 bases). The CDR3 sequence is 15 residues long. CDR1 is SEHNR, CDR2 FQNEAQ, per germline (reference sequence). V was clipped by 8 bases and J by 2 bases, with 15 bases between them. DNA for the CDR3: TGTGCCAGCCCTACAGGGAGTCCGACTAATGAAAAACTGTTTTTT. This gives the protein CASPTGSPTNEKLFF. Complete variable domain (other parts from reference TRBV7-9 and TRBJ1-4): DTGVSQNPRHKITKRGQNVTFRCDPISEHNRLYWYRQTLGQGPEFLTYFQNEAQLEKSRLLSDRFSAERPKGSFSTLEIQRTEQGDSAMYLCASPTGSPTNEKLFFGSGTQLSVL.

J is TRBJ2-7 and V is TRBV7-3; TRBD2 is a possible D gene (5 bases). Germline-derived CDR1 and CDR2 are SGHTA and FQGTGA. The CDR3 has 15 residues. V lost 5 bases to trimming and J lost 3 bases, with 17 bases between them. For the CDR3, the DNA is TGTGCCAGCAGCGTAGGGTGGACTCCTCACTACGAGCAGTACTTC. As protein: CASSVGWTPHYEQYF.

The chain links TRBV12-5 to TRBJ1-5, with TRBD1 identical over 11 bases. This CDR3 is 16 amino acids long. From germline, CDR1 is LGHNT and CDR2 FRNRAP. Germline trimming cut 1 base from V and 7 bases from J; bases unmatched to any gene: 6. The CDR3 DNA reads as TGTGCTAGTGGTTTGGGGACAGGGGGCGCGAGGCAGCCCCAGCATTTT. Amino acids: CASGLGTGGARQPQHF.